The 9 T cell receptor beta chains below all came from one sample that was sequenced in a study of technical replicates of blood from a few donors. Only in-frame clones appear in the TCRdb table, and some are missing; sequencing was by immunoSEQ multiplex PCR. The sample yields about 44,000 clones, about 96% seen once. The sequenced sample was T cells isolated from PBMCs. These receptors were collected from a human donor in good health.

The CDR3 DNA sequence: TGTGCCAGCAATATAGCGGGCGCTTCCTACGAGCAGTACTTC. Amino acids: CASNIAGASYEQYF. The chain is built from TRBV28 and TRBJ2-7; 7 nucleotides agree with TRBD2. J gave up 1 base and V 7 bases, and 7 bases lay outside the gene matches. The length of the CDR3 is 14 residues. Germline V gene lookup returns CDR1 MDHEN and CDR2 SYDVKM.

This clone was detected once. The CDR3 bases are TGCGCCAGCAGCCAAACTCCGGGACAACTTAGCAATCAGCCCCAGCATTTT. Translated: CASSQTPGQLSNQPQHF. This chain joins TRBV4-1 and TRBJ1-5, with D tentatively TRBD1 (6 bases). V lost 2 bases and J lost 0, with 14 bases in between. Per the germline V gene, CDR1 is MGHRA and CDR2 is YSYEKL. There are 17 residues in the CDR3.

V is TRBV6-5 and J is TRBJ2-7, with 9 bases lining up with TRBD1. Per the germline V gene, CDR1 is MNHEY and CDR2 is SVGAGI. V was pared by 5 bases and J by 2 bases, with 4 bases of the junction left unmatched. The CDR3 consists of 14 residues. The CDR3, as DNA: TGTGCCAGCAGTGGACAGGGGCTAGCCTACGAGCAGTACTTC. It encodes CASSGQGLAYEQYF.

The chain joins TRBV5-4 to TRBJ1-1; D uncertain. V shed 6 bases and J shed 5 bases, with 11 bases lying between them. Germline assignment: CDR1 SGHNT and CDR2 YYREEE (reference sequence). This CDR3 is 12 amino acids long. The CDR3: CASTPGGTEAFF. In DNA, the CDR3 is TGTGCCAGCACCCCGGGCGGGACTGAAGCTTTCTTT.

The V and J genes are TRBV4-2 and TRBJ1-2; D may be TRBD1 (5 bases). Germline CDR1 is LGHNA and CDR2 is YNFKEQ. Trimming pared 3 bases from V and 8 bases from J, leaving 10 bases between. The CDR3 loop spans 12 amino acids. The chain's CDR3 is CASSHGGGGYTF. DNA of the CDR3: TGTGCCAGCAGCCATGGGGGAGGCGGCTACACCTTC.

The chain combines TRBV19 with TRBJ1-1; tentatively, D is TRBD1 (6 bases). CDR3 length: 11 residues. Deletions cut 7 bases from V and 3 bases from J, with 6 bases between. Looked up from germline, CDR1 is LNHDA and CDR2 is SQIVND (reference sequence). CDR3: CASNRDTEAFF. The CDR3 DNA reads as TGTGCCAGTAACAGGGACACTGAAGCTTTCTTT.

This chain joins TRBV11-3 and TRBJ2-1; possibly TRBD1 for D (5 bases). V was trimmed by 1 base and J by 6 bases, leaving 10 bases between them. CDR3 length: 14 amino acids. Germline V lookup: CDR1 SGHNT, CDR2 YENEEA. CDR3 coding DNA: TGTGCCAGCAGCTTAGTCCAGGGATTCAATGAGCAGTTCTTC. Its translation is CASSLVQGFNEQFF.

The chain has TRBV5-8 and TRBJ1-5; the D is unclear. Germline V lookup: CDR1 SGHTS, CDR2 YDEGEE. V was shortened by 4 bases and J by 0 bases, with 5 bases between the two germline ends. There are 13 residues in the CDR3. The CDR3 protein is CASSTYSNQPQHF. The CDR3 region has the DNA TGTGCCAGCAGCACCTATAGCAATCAGCCCCAGCATTTT. The full variable domain, rest sourced from reference TRBV5-8 and TRBJ1-5, is EAGVTQSPTHLIKTRGQQATLRCSPISGHTSVYWYQQALGLGLQFLLWYDEGEERNRGNFPPRFSGRQFPNYSSELNVNALELEDSALYLCASSTYSNQPQHFGDGTRLSIL.

V is TRBV5-1 and J is TRBJ2-3, with 8 positions matching TRBD2. The junction had 7 bases not matched to a gene; V was cut back by 0 bases and J by 7 bases. This CDR3 is built from 15 residues. Germline-derived CDR1 and CDR2 are SGHRS and YFSETQ. The chain's CDR3 is CASSLAPAGEYTQYF. CDR3 bases: TGCGCCAGCAGCTTGGCGCCAGCGGGAGAGTATACGCAGTATTTT.